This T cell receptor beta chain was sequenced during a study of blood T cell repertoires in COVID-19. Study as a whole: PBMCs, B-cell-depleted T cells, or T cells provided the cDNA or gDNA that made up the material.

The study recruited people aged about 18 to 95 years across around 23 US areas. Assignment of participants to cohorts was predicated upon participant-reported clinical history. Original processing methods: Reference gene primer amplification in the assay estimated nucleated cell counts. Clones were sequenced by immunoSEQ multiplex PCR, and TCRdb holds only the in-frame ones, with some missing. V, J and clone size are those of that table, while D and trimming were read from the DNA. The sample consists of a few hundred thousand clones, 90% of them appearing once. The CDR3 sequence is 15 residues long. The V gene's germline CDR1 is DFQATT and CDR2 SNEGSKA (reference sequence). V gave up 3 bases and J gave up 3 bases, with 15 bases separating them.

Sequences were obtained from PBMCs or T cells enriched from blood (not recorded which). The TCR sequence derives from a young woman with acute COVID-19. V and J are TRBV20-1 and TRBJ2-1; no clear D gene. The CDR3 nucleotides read TGCAGTGCTAGTCTTCCCAGCGATGACTACAATGAGCAGTTCTTC. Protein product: CSASLPSDDYNEQFF.